The clone carrying this T cell receptor beta chain was counted only a few times. What it recognizes is unknown. RNA transcripts yielded amplified TCR beta CDR3 regions. With the HTBI primer set, the TCR CDR3 went through a first round of RT-PCR. TCRdb reanalysed the multiplex PCR reads using MiXCR and keeps one entry per CDR3 protein. In the table there are about 720,000 distinct CDR3 sequences, over 15% of which are singletons. Graves' hyperthyroidism without ophthalmopathy progression within 18 months was termed stable. The sample originates from a study of T cells in Graves' hyperthyroidism and ophthalmopathy. The germline V gene encodes CDR1 MDHEN and CDR2 SYDVKM. The CDR3 consists of 16 residues. The V and J ends lost 6 bases and 7 bases respectively, with 22 bases between them. Study conclusions and caveats: The blood repertoire included most of the expanded thyroid clonotypes above 0.001.

The sequencing sample was made of blood. The V gene is TRBV28, the J gene TRBJ2-4, with a weak D call TRBD2 (6 bases). The clonotype comes from a man younger than 30 with Graves' hyperthyroidism. The CDR3 bases are TGTGCCAGCAGCGTCAGATTGGCGGGACGGAGGAACATTCAGTACTTC. This gives the protein CASSVRLAGRRNIQYF.